The next 17 T cell receptor beta chains were all read from a single sample in a study of T cells in Graves' hyperthyroidism and ophthalmopathy (dated by TCRdb to about 2019). Library prep was done by multiplex PCR. Sequenced using an Illumina HiSeq 2000. TCR beta CDR3 regions were amplified from RNA transcripts. A first-round RT-PCR of the TCR CDR3 used the HTBI primer set with the Qiagen OneStep RT-PCR kit. Using fastp trimming at Q25 and MiXCR clonotype assembly, TCRdb reanalyzed the public sequencing data and kept in-frame beta chains. Each record represents a unique CDR3 protein, reported with the most common genes and DNA among its rows. This sample gives fewer than 550,000 distinct CDR3 sequences in total; less than 20% of them show up just once. The ten largest clones represent roughly 7.7% of the sample. Source material: blood. The receptors were gathered from a woman aged 18-29 years with Graves' hyperthyroidism.

CDR3 region: CATSKRGGAFTEAFF. The CDR3 DNA reads TGTGCCACCAGCAAGAGGGGGGGCGCTTTCACTGAAGCTTTCTTT. V usage is TRBV15 and J usage is TRBJ1-1; D might be TRBD1 (6 bases). V lost 4 bases, J lost 4 bases, and 16 bases lay in between. The germline V gene encodes CDR1 LNHNV and CDR2 YYDKDF (reference sequence). The CDR3 has 15 amino acids. Supplemented by reference TRBV15 and TRBJ1-1, the full variable domain reads DAMVIQNPRYQVTQFGKPVTLSCSQTLNHNVMYWYQQKSSQAPKLLFHYYDKDFNNEADTPDNFQSRRPNTSFCFLDIRSPGLGDTAMYLCATSKRGGAFTEAFFGQGTRLTVV.

The chain uses TRBV4-2 and TRBJ1-2, with D possibly being TRBD1 (5 bases). The CDR3 length is 14 residues. The germline CDR1 and CDR2 sequences are LGHNA and YNFKEQ. Deletions cut 0 bases from V and 5 bases from J, with 10 bases between. The CDR3 loop reads CASSQDWGFYGYTF. CDR3 DNA: TGTGCCAGCAGCCAAGATTGGGGGTTTTATGGCTACACCTTC.

This clonotype was detected many times. The rearrangement joins TRBV4-1 to TRBJ2-7; D perhaps matches TRBD1 (7 bases). Trimming pared 6 bases from V and 2 bases from J, leaving 17 bases between. The CDR3 covers 15 residues. Germline V CDR1 and CDR2: MGHRA, YSYEKL. CDR3 sequence: CASSRGTDGAYEQYF. The CDR3 coding sequence is TGCGCCAGCAGTCGGGGGACAGACGGGGCCTACGAGCAGTACTTC.

This clonotype was counted a few times. This likely comes from a read error, as the CDR3 has no conserved phenylalanine or tryptophan at its end. This chain connects TRBV6-1 to TRBJ1-1; 9 bases match TRBD1. With V trimmed by 6 bases and J by 6 bases, 5 bases remained unmatched. The germline gives CDR1 MNHNS, CDR2 SASEGT. The CDR3 loop spans 13 amino acids. The CDR3 nucleotides read TGTGCCAGCAGGGGACAGGGAGGATCTGAAGCTTTCCTT. Encoded protein: CASRGQGGSEAFL.

The chain has TRBV7-9 and TRBJ2-1; 7 bases agree with TRBD2. CDR3 length equals 15 residues. J lost 7 bases, V lost 0 bases, and 6 bases had no gene match. CDR1 SEHNR and CDR2 FQNEAQ come from the germline V gene (reference sequence). CDR3 loop: CASSLAETSSNEQFF. CDR3 DNA sequence: TGTGCCAGCAGCTTAGCCGAGACTAGCTCAAATGAGCAGTTCTTC.

This clonotype was counted a few times. A much larger clone differs from this one at a single base, so this may be a read error. The chain uses TRBV20-1 and TRBJ2-2; D unclear. The germline gives CDR1 DFQATT, CDR2 SNEGSKA (reference sequence). CDR3 length equals 13 residues. V dropped 0 bases and J dropped 1 base, with 3 bases sitting between them. The CDR3 protein is CSAREGNTGELFF. DNA for the CDR3: TGCAGTGCTAGAGAGGGGAACACCGGGGAGCTGTTTTTT.

This clonotype turned up a few times. The chain employs TRBV5-6 and TRBJ1-2; maybe TRBD1 (5 bases). V was clipped by 3 bases and J by 8 bases, with 20 bases between them. The CDR3 loop spans 15 amino acids. CDR1 and CDR2 from the germline V gene are SGHDT and YYEEEE. The CDR3 region has the DNA TGTGCCAGCAGCTCCCTGGAATCGGGGGGACGAGGCTACACCTTC. Amino acid sequence: CASSSLESGGRGYTF.

The DNA of the CDR3 is TGTGCCAGCAGTAGTTCCGGGACAGGGGATAATCAGCCCCAGCATTTT. It yields the protein CASSSSGTGDNQPQHF. V gene TRBV6-1 combines with J gene TRBJ1-5, with TRBD1 matching over 10 bases. After removal of 5 bases from V and 4 bases from J, the junction contained 8 bases not matched to a gene. Germline V gene lookup returns CDR1 MNHNS and CDR2 SASEGT. The CDR3 length is 16 residues.

This clonotype was counted ten times or more. This sequence joins TRBV7-9 and TRBJ2-7; D gene uncertain. This CDR3 is 15 amino acids long. V gave up 3 bases and J gave up 3 bases, with 15 bases separating them. Germline CDR1 and CDR2: SEHNR and FQNEAQ (reference sequence). CDR3 in DNA: TGTGCCAGCAGCTTGCCAGGACGGGCGAGCTACGAGCAGTACTTC. As protein: CASSLPGRASYEQYF.

There are many counts of this clonotype. This rearrangement joins TRBV11-2 to TRBJ1-1; 8 bases align to TRBD1. The CDR3 is made up of 16 amino acids. The germline V gene has CDR1 SGHAT and CDR2 FQNNGV. The V and J ends lost 1 base and 1 base, in that order; junction bases with no gene match: 5. The CDR3 is CASSLVPGQGNTEAFF. The CDR3 DNA sequence: TGTGCCAGCAGCTTAGTTCCCGGACAGGGGAACACTGAAGCTTTCTTT.

This clonotype came up many times. V and J are TRBV20-1 and TRBJ2-1; D is possibly TRBD2 (5 bases). Germline CDR1 is DFQATT and CDR2 is SNEGSKA (reference sequence). The CDR3 sequence is 13 residues long. Deletions cut 0 bases from V and 8 bases from J, with 11 bases between. The CDR3 sequence is CSARDPRGYEQFF. The DNA of the CDR3 is TGCAGTGCTAGAGATCCCCGGGGTTATGAGCAGTTCTTC.

The rearrangement links TRBV6-1 to TRBJ1-6; no definite D call. V shed 5 bases and J shed 11 bases, with 10 bases lying between them. The CDR3 extends over 12 amino acids. Germline V gene lookup returns CDR1 MNHNS and CDR2 SASEGT. The CDR3 protein is CASSKGPTPLHF. As DNA, the CDR3 is TGTGCCAGCAGTAAAGGACCCACACCCCTCCACTTT.

This clonotype was found many times. The CDR3 here is CAWRQKSTVTDTQYF. Written as DNA, the CDR3 is TGTGCCTGGAGGCAAAAATCGACCGTCACAGATACGCAGTATTTT. J is TRBJ2-3 and V is TRBV30; D remains unclear. Trimming took off 3 bases at V and 2 bases at J, with 15 bases between the two ends. Germline V gives CDR1 GTSNPN, CDR2 SVGIG (reference sequence). This CDR3 region has 15 residues.

This CDR3 reads CASSLTGGGGVETQYF. The CDR3, as DNA: TGCGCCAGCAGCTTGACAGGGGGCGGAGGAGTAGAGACCCAGTACTTC. The chain joins TRBV5-1 to TRBJ2-5; 9 bases are a match to TRBD1. The CDR3 sequence is 16 residues long. Germline V gene sequence: CDR1 SGHRS, CDR2 YFSETQ. With V trimmed by 1 base and J by 4 bases, 8 bases remained unmatched.

This clonotype was counted at least ten times. V and J are TRBV5-1 and TRBJ1-4, with D unresolved. This CDR3 comprises 14 residues. With 3 bases removed from V and 5 bases from J, the gap between germline ends came to 11 bases. The germline V gene has CDR1 SGHRS and CDR2 YFSETQ. DNA of the CDR3: TGCGCCAGCAGCTCGGGATTGCCGAATGAAAAACTGTTTTTT. It specifies CASSSGLPNEKLFF. The whole variable domain, filled in from reference TRBV5-1 and TRBJ1-4, reads KAGVTQTPRYLIKTRGQQVTLSCSPISGHRSVSWYQQTPGQGLQFLFEYFSETQRNKGNFPGRFSGRQFSNSRSEMNVSTLELGDSALYLCASSSGLPNEKLFFGSGTQLSVL.

This clonotype was counted only a few times. The chain has TRBV28 and TRBJ1-5; no definite D call. From germline, CDR1 is MDHEN and CDR2 SYDVKM. The CDR3 is made up of 12 amino acids. Between the trimmed V and J ends, which lost 7 bases and 6 bases, there was a span of 10 bases. In DNA, the CDR3 is TGTGCCAGCAAGGGCCTTATTCAGCCCCAGCATTTT. Amino acid sequence: CASKGLIQPQHF.

This sequence joins TRBV6-1 and TRBJ2-7; D is unclear. Germline-derived CDR1 and CDR2 are MNHNS and SASEGT. The CDR3 spans 16 residues. The V gene lost 6 bases and the J gene lost 5 bases, with 23 bases spanning the gap. CDR3 loop: CASSPPGILLFHEQYF. The CDR3 region has the DNA TGTGCCAGCAGCCCCCCCGGAATTCTACTTTTCCACGAGCAGTACTTC.